A single sample is the source of the 6 T cell receptor beta chains below, sequenced in a study of T cells in Graves' hyperthyroidism and ophthalmopathy. Amplification of TCR beta CDR3 regions was performed using RNA transcripts as template. The TCR CDR3 was amplified in a first-round RT-PCR using the HTBI primer set. MiXCR, applied by TCRdb to the multiplex PCR reads, yields one record per CDR3 protein. The sample records a few hundred thousand distinct CDR3 sequences, approximately 15% being singletons. The sequenced material came from blood. The origin of the receptors is a woman between 18 and 29 years old with Graves' hyperthyroidism.

Turning to this clonotype: A single base separates this from a much larger clone, so it may be a read error. This sequence joins TRBV18 and TRBJ1-5; D gene ambiguous. Germline V gene lookup returns CDR1 KGHSH and CDR2 LQKENI. The CDR3 totals 16 residues. The CDR3 DNA reads TGTGCCAGCTCACCGTCAGTAACTTATAGCAATCAGCCCCATCATTTT. Protein: CASSPSVTYSNQPHHF.

There are many counts of this clonotype. The rearrangement joins TRBV30 to TRBJ1-6, with 7 bases that match TRBD1. Germline-derived CDR1 and CDR2 are GTSNPN and SVGIG (reference sequence). Trimming took 5 bases from V and 8 from J; bases not matched to a gene: 9. This CDR3 region has 14 residues. The CDR3 bases are TGTGCCTGGGATACCGGGACAGAGGATTCACCCCTCCACTTT. Encoded protein: CAWDTGTEDSPLHF.

This clonotype was seen at least ten times. This chain links TRBV7-8 with TRBJ2-3; D might be TRBD2 (7 bases). Germline V lookup: CDR1 SGHVS, CDR2 FQNEAQ. Trimming removed 2 bases at V and 0 bases at J, with 21 bases between. There are 19 residues in the CDR3. The DNA for the CDR3 is TGTGCCAGCAGCTTATCGGGGGGCCCCCGTAGGGTTAGCACAGATACGCAGTATTTT. Its protein product is CASSLSGGPRRVSTDTQYF.

The V call is TRBV24-1, the J call TRBJ1-5; a possible D gene is TRBD1 (6 bases). Deletions cut 2 bases from V and 6 bases from J, with 13 bases between. The V gene's germline CDR1 is KGHDR and CDR2 SFDVKD. This CDR3 has 15 amino acids. The CDR3 sequence is CATSDSQGLGQPQHF. CDR3 bases: TGTGCCACCAGTGATTCACAGGGTTTGGGTCAGCCCCAGCATTTT.

This clonotype was seen at least ten times. The genes are TRBV7-9 and TRBJ2-1, with TRBD1 as a possible D gene (6 bases). With 7 bases removed from V and 8 bases from J, the gap between germline ends came to 12 bases. The germline gives CDR1 SEHNR, CDR2 FQNEAQ (reference sequence). CDR3 length equals 12 residues. CDR3 sequence: CASTPQGYEQFF. For the CDR3, the DNA is TGTGCCAGCACACCCCAGGGGTATGAGCAGTTCTTC.

Comments on this clonotype: A much larger clonotype is one base distant, so this may be a read error. This rearrangement joins TRBV5-1 to TRBJ2-1; perhaps TRBD1 as D (6 bases). The DNA end is more similar to TRBJ2-7, so the J call may be wrong. Per germline, CDR1 SGHRS and CDR2 YFSETQ. This CDR3 spans 14 amino acids. The CDR3 loop reads CASTKDRAYNEQYF. The DNA of the CDR3 is TGCGCCAGCACCAAGGACAGAGCCTACAATGAGCAGTACTTC.